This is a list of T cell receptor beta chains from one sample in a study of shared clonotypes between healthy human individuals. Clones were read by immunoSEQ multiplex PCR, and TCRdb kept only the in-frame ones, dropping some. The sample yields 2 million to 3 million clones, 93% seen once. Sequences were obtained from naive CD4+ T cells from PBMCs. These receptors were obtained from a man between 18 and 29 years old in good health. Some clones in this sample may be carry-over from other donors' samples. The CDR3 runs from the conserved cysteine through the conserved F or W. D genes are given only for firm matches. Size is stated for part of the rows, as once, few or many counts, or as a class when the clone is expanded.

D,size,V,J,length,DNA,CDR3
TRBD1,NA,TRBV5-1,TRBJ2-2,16,TGCGCCAGCAGCAAAGCCGGGACAGTGAACACCGGGGAGCTGTTTTTT,CASSKAGTVNTGELFF
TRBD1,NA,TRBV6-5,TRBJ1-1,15,TGTGCCAGCAGTTACGACCCCAACAGGGGCACTGAAGCTTTCTTT,CASSYDPNRGTEAFF
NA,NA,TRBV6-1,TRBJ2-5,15,TGTGCCAGCCAATTCGAGAAGTCAATCCGGCAGACCCAGTACTTC,CASQFEKSIRQTQYF
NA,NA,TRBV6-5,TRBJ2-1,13,TGTGCCAGCAGTTTAGACGTATACAATGAGCAGTTCTTC,CASSLDVYNEQFF
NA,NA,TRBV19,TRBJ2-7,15,TGTGCCAGTAGTACCGCCGCCGTCGGTACCTACGAGCAGTACTTC,CASSTAAVGTYEQYF
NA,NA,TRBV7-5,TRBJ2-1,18,TGTGTCAGAAGCTCCCCTGGGCTAGCGGGAGAAACCTACAATGAGCAGTTCTTC,CVRSSPGLAGETYNEQFF
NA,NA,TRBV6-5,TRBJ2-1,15,TGTGCCAGCAGTTCTAAAGGGGGGGCCTACAATGAGCAGTTCTTC,CASSSKGGAYNEQFF
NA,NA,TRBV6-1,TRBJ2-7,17,TGTGCCAGCAGTAAAGGTTACCGGGACACCAAGCTTTACGAGCAGTACTTC,CASSKGYRDTKLYEQYF
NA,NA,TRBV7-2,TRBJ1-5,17,TGTGCCAGCAGCTTAACCTACCACCCGACGGGGAATCAGCCCCAGCATTTT,CASSLTYHPTGNQPQHF
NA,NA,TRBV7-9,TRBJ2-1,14,TGTGCCAGCAGCTCCGGGGACGCCTACAATGAGCAGTTCTTC,CASSSGDAYNEQFF
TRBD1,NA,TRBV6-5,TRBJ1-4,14,TGTGCCAGCAGCTTGGACAGGGTAGATGAAAAACTGTTTTTT,CASSLDRVDEKLFF
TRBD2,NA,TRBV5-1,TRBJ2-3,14,TGCGCCAGCAGCTTACTAGCGGGACCAGATACGCAGTATTTT,CASSLLAGPDTQYF
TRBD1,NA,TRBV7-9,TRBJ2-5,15,TGTGCCAGCAGCCATGACAGGGTGAAGGGAGAGACCCAGTACTTC,CASSHDRVKGETQYF
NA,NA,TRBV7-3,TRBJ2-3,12,TGTGCCAGCGGTCGCCAGGACGGTACGCAGTATTTT,CASGRQDGTQYF
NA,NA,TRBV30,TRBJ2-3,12,TGTGCCGGCGGAGATTTCACAGATACGCAGTATTTT,CAGGDFTDTQYF
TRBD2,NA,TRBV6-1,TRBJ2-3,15,TGTGCCAGCATCCTATCTACTAGCGGGACAGATACGCAGTATTTT,CASILSTSGTDTQYF
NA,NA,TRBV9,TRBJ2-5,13,TGTGCCAGCAGCGTATCAGTCCAAGAGACCCAGTACTTC,CASSVSVQETQYF
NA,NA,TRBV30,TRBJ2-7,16,TGTGCCTGGAGTGTTATAGGTGGAATGCCCATCTACGAGCAGTACTTC,CAWSVIGGMPIYEQYF
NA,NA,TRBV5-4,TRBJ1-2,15,TGTGCCAGCAGGTTAACAGGGACCCCTAACTATGGCTACACCTTC,CASRLTGTPNYGYTF
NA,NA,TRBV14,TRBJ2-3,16,TGTGCCAGCAGCCAAGCGGGACTCCAATTAACGAATACGCAGTATTTT,CASSQAGLQLTNTQYF
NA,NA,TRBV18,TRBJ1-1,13,TGTGCCAGCTCAGAGCAGGGTTACACTGAAGCTTTCTTT,CASSEQGYTEAFF
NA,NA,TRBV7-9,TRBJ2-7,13,TGTGCCAGCAGCCTAGGGTGGAGCTACGAGCAGTACTTC,CASSLGWSYEQYF
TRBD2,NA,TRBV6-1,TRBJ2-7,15,TGTGCCAGCAGGGGGCTAGCGGGAGGAGGTAGCGAGCAGTACTTC,CASRGLAGGGSEQYF
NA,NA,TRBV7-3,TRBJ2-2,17,TGTGCCAGCAGGAAAGCCGGGACCCACCAGAACACCGGGGAGCTGTTTTTT,CASRKAGTHQNTGELFF
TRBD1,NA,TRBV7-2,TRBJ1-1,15,TGTGCCAGCAGCTTAGCGGGACAGGGGAACACTGAAGCTTTCTTT,CASSLAGQGNTEAFF
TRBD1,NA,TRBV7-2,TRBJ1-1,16,TGTGCCAGCAGCTTAACGGCAGGGGGACGGGGCACTGAAGCTTTCTTT,CASSLTAGGRGTEAFF
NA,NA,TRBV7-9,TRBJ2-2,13,TGTGCCGGCGGAGTCTCGAACACCGGGGAGCTGTTTTTT,CAGGVSNTGELFF
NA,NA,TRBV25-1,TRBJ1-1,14,TGTGCCAGCAGTGAATCTCCGATGAACACTGAAGCTTTCTTT,CASSESPMNTEAFF
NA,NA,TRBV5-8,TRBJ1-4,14,TGTGCCAGCAGCTCGGACACGGCTAATGAAAAACTGTTTTTT,CASSSDTANEKLFF
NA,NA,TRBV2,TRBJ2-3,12,TGTGCCAGCAGGCCGGAAACAGATACGCAGTATTTT,CASRPETDTQYF
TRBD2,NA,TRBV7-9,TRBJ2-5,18,TGTGCCAGCAGCCCACCGGGACTAGCGGGAGGGCCGCAAGAGACCCAGTACTTC,CASSPPGLAGGPQETQYF
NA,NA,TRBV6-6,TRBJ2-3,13,TGTGCCAGCAGCGGGAGTGGGATAGATACGCAGTATTTT,CASSGSGIDTQYF
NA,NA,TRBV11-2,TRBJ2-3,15,TGTGCCAGCCGACCTCCGGGACTCGTCACAGATACGCAGTATTTT,CASRPPGLVTDTQYF
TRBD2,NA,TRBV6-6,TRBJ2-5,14,TGTGCCAGCAGTTACCGGGGGGGGCAAGAGACCCAGTACTTC,CASSYRGGQETQYF
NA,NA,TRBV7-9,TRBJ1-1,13,TGTGCCAGCAGCTTAGCCGTAGGGACTGAAGCTTTCTTT,CASSLAVGTEAFF
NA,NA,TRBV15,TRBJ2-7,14,TGTGCCACCAGCACCAGGGTTCCCTCCTACGAGCAGTACTTC,CATSTRVPSYEQYF
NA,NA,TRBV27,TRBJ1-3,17,TGTGCCAGCAGTCGAGGGCCGGAGGCGAGCTCTGGAAACACCATATATTTT,CASSRGPEASSGNTIYF
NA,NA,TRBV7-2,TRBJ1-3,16,TGTGCCAGCAGCTTAGGTCCAGTTACCTCTGGAAACACCATATATTTT,CASSLGPVTSGNTIYF
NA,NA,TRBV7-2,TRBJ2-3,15,TGTGCCAGCAGCTTACAGGCAGGGGGCACAGATACGCAGTATTTT,CASSLQAGGTDTQYF
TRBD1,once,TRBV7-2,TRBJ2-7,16,TGTGCCAGCAGCCCTAGCCCGACAGGGGGGGCCTACGAGCAGTACTTC,CASSPSPTGGAYEQYF
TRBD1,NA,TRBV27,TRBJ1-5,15,TGTGCCAGCAGGAAAGGGACAGGGTTTGACCAGCCCCAGCATTTT,CASRKGTGFDQPQHF
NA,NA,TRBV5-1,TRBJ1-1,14,TGCGCCAGCACTGACCGAGGGGGAAACACTGAAGCTTTCTTT,CASTDRGGNTEAFF
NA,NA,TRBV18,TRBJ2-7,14,TGTGCCAGCTCACCACCGGCCCGAGAATACGAGCAGTACTTC,CASSPPAREYEQYF
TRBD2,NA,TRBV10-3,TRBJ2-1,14,TGTGCCATCAGTGAAATAAGGTCAGCGGGAGGACTGTTCTTC,CAISEIRSAGGLFF
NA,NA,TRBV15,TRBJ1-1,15,TGTGCCACCAGCAGGCGGCAGGGTTGGAACACTGAAGCTTTCTTT,CATSRRQGWNTEAFF